This TCR beta chain is from a study of a mutant IDH1 vaccine in newly diagnosed glioma (dated by TCRdb to the early 2020s). Regarding the complete study: Across visits V03 through V10, patients got a total of eight vaccinations, given in weeks 1, 3, 5, 7, 11, 15, 19 and 23. Peripheral blood was drawn at six visits: V03 (baseline), V05, V07, V10, V12 and V13. Prior to enrollment, standard therapy consisting of radiotherapy alone, temozolomide alone, or radiochemotherapy with temozolomide had been administered to patients, with the combination being received by most patients. Of the 32 patients who were treated, 62.5% were male and roughly 40% were female, and the mean age was around 40 years. In the chemotherapy-containing groups, vaccination started alongside temozolomide cycles, whereas in patients who had radiotherapy alone it started 4-6 weeks after radiotherapy. For exploratory analyses, longitudinal TCRB deep sequencing was carried out in about two dozen treated patients wherever samples were available. Broader findings and caveats from the paper: The authors stated that sample limitations prevented analyses of patient blood samples from being reproduced. Immune responses induced by the vaccine were seen in about 93% of patients across multiple MHC alleles. Availability determined which PBMC samples were chosen for TCRB deep sequencing. No apparent relationship was observed between pseudoprogression and alterations in the top peripheral T cell clonotypes detected by TCRB sequencing.

In light of the paper, this sample's time point label describes: week 23, last vaccination. Each vaccine dose, consisting of 300 ug of a 20-mer mutant IDH1 peptide in Montanide, was administered subcutaneously with topical imiquimod. Donors had newly diagnosed WHO grade 3 or 4 IDH1-mutant astrocytomas with loss of nuclear ATRX. The samples were drawn from NOA16, a multicentre, single-arm, open-label phase I trial in Germany that tested a mutant IDH1 peptide vaccine in humans for the first time. The DNeasy Blood and Tissue Kit was used to extract genomic DNA from EDTA blood for TCRB sequencing. Comments on this clone: It lacks a known antigen. There are no base qualities to consult, and no much larger clone falls within one base.

The library was generated by the immunoSEQ multiplex PCR assay. Rearranged TCR beta chain sequences were amplified using the hsTCRB Kit according to the manufacturer's protocol. TCRB libraries were sequenced on an Illumina MiSeq. For the original study's pipeline: The kit vendor's proprietary platform handled demultiplexing, trimming and gene mapping. TCRdb took this table from immuneACCESS and kept in-frame rearrangements with V and J called. Such tables lack part of the clones; where checked against another copy, unresolved V genes explain under half of the gap, and the rest is unexplained. V, J and clone size are those of that table, while D and trimming were read from the DNA. The sample table lists 82,000 or so clones, 75% to 85% of them with a count of one. The ten largest clones represent roughly 2% of the sample. The CDR1 and CDR2 encoded by the germline V gene are LGHNA and YSLEER. Between the V and J ends, shortened by 4 bases and 2 bases respectively, the junction contains 12 bases. Reading from cysteine to phenylalanine, the CDR3 counts 15 amino acids. The only DNA kept is the CDR3, 45 bases in frame from the first base.

This sequence was found in a man between 25 and 39 years old with glioma. Some clones in this sample may be carry-over from other donors' samples. The sequencing used PBMCs, collected from a glioma patient whose treatment included an IDH1 peptide vaccine. The chain couples TRBV4-3 to TRBJ1-3, with an unclear D gene assignment. The sequenced DNA: TGCGCCAGCAGCCGAGACCTTGGGGCTGGAAACACCATATATTTT. Translated, this is CASSRDLGAGNTIYF.